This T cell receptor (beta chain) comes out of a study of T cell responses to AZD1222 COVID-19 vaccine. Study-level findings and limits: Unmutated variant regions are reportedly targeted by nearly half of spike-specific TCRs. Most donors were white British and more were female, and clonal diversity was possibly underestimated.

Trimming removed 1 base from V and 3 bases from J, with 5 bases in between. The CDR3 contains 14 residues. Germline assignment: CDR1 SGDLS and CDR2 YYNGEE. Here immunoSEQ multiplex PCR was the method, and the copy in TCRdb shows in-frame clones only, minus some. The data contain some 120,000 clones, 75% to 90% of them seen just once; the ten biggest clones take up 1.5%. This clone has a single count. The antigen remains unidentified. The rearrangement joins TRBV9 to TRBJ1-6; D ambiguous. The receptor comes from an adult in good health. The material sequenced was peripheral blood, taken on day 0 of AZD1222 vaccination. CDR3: CASSVQVYNSPLHF. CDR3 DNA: TGTGCCAGCAGCGTACAGGTCTATAATTCACCCCTCCACTTT.